The clone carrying this T cell receptor (beta chain) was recorded a few times. This sample is part of a study of early T cells in non-severe SARS-CoV-2 infection. Trimming took off 6 bases at V and 4 bases at J, with 13 bases between the two ends. CDR3 length: 14 amino acids. Germline assignment: CDR1 MDHEN and CDR2 SYDVKM. Molecules of cDNA were individually given unique molecular identifiers that were attached to them. TCRdb fed the 5' RACE reads into MiXCR, producing one record per CDR3 protein. The sample yields roughly 56,000 distinct CDR3 sequences, approximately 8.4% seen once. This TCR was recovered from an adult who was a healthcare worker with PCR-confirmed SARS-CoV-2 infection or an uninfected control (not recorded which). This rearrangement joins TRBV28 to TRBJ1-5; D not certain. The specimen was whole blood. This CDR3 reads CASRTPGLNQPQHF. DNA of the CDR3: TGTGCCAGCAGAACCCCGGGCCTTAATCAGCCCCAGCATTTT.